A single T cell receptor beta chain is shown here with its context. Its antigen is as yet unknown. This CDR3 contains 15 residues. V shed 6 bases and J 5 bases; nucleotides not matched to a gene: 8. Germline CDR1 and CDR2: MNHNS and SASEGT. Constant-region reverse primers amplified full-length variable regions, followed by semi-nested Nested Universal Primer A PCR. TCRdb reprocessed the 5' RACE reads via MiXCR and lists one record per CDR3 protein. This sample has tens of thousands of distinct CDR3 sequences; 25% to 35% occur once, and the top ten carry around 3.5%. Regarding the study as a whole: Tumor memory CD4+ T cell TCR gene usage clustered with blood and lymph node memory CD4+ cells and lymph node naive CD4+ cells.

The sequenced sample was memory CD4+ T cells sorted from a lymph node. Subset denoted: memory CD4+ T cells, CD4+CD45RO+CD25-. The TCR was taken from a female donor with breast cancer. This chain joins TRBV6-1 and TRBJ2-1, with 9 bases that match TRBD2. The CDR3 spells CASRWGLAENNEQFF. CDR3 bases: TGTGCCAGCAGATGGGGACTAGCAGAGAACAATGAGCAGTTCTTC.